The 27 T cell receptor beta chains listed next were all sequenced from one sample in a study of T-cell memory formation after mild COVID-19. TCRdb reprocessed the 5' RACE reads via MiXCR and lists one record per CDR3 protein. The sample lists around 180,000 distinct CDR3 sequences; around 16% were seen once. Source material: PBMCs or a T cell subset sorted from them (not recorded which). The receptors shown here come from an adult woman who had mild COVID-19 (a few samples of this study predate the infection). Cell type and time point are not known.

The chain recombines TRBV10-3 with TRBJ2-1; perhaps TRBD1 as D (7 bases). The CDR3 has 13 residues. V was clipped by 2 bases and J by 8 bases, with 10 bases between them. The germline V gene encodes CDR1 ENHRY and CDR2 SYGVKD. This chain's CDR3 is CAISELRGDEQFF. The DNA of the CDR3 is TGTGCCATCAGTGAGCTCAGGGGGGATGAGCAGTTCTTC.

The chain couples TRBV12-3 or TRBV12-4 to TRBJ1-1, with 7 bases fitting TRBD1. The trim removed 3 bases at V and 1 base at J, leaving 8 bases unmatched. The CDR3 is made up of 16 amino acids. CDR3 region: CASSLPQGQKNTEAFF. The CDR3, as DNA: TGTGCCAGCAGTTTGCCCCAGGGACAGAAGAACACTGAAGCTTTCTTT.

This clonotype appeared a few times. The V call is TRBV6-5, the J call TRBJ1-2, with D possibly TRBD1 on 6 matching bases. The CDR3 is made up of 14 amino acids. CDR1 and CDR2 from the germline V gene are MNHEY and SVGAGI. The CDR3 region has the DNA TGTCGAAGTGCACCCGGGGGGGGCGGCTATGGCTACACCTTC. Translation gives CRSAPGGGGYGYTF.

V and J are TRBV5-1 and TRBJ2-5; 14 nucleotides line up with TRBD2. With V trimmed by 0 bases and J by 1 base, 5 bases remained unmatched. The germline CDR1 and CDR2 sequences are SGHRS and YFSETQ. This CDR3 has 18 amino acids. CDR3 in DNA: TGCGCCAGCAGCTTGGGACTAGCGGGGGGGCTGTTCCAAGAGACCCAGTACTTC. As protein: CASSLGLAGGLFQETQYF.

J is TRBJ1-5 and V is TRBV4-2; the D is unclear. Germline V gene lookup returns CDR1 LGHNA and CDR2 YNFKEQ. The CDR3 is 15 amino acids. Trimming shortened V by 1 base and J by 12 bases, and 19 bases separated the two germline ends. For the CDR3, the DNA is TGTGCCAGCAGCCAAGTTGGGGAGATTCAATCGATCCAGCATTTT. This translates into CASSQVGEIQSIQHF.

This chain links TRBV6-2 or TRBV6-3 with TRBJ2-7; 13 bases are a match to TRBD2. Germline lookup yields CDR1 MNHEY and CDR2 SVGEGT. The CDR3 loop spans 18 amino acids. V shed 2 bases, J shed 2 bases, and the junction held 9 bases outside the gene matches. DNA for the CDR3: TGTGCCAGCAGTTACGTACTCGGACTAGCGGGAGCGACCTACGAGCAGTACTTC. It codes for CASSYVLGLAGATYEQYF.

V usage is TRBV9 and J usage is TRBJ2-2, with 8 bases lining up with TRBD2. CDR3 length: 16 amino acids. J lost 4 bases, V lost 0 bases, and 5 bases had no gene match. The germline V gene encodes CDR1 SGDLS and CDR2 YYNGEE. The DNA for the CDR3 is TGTGCCAGCAGCGTAGGTACTAGCGGCAGCACCGGGGAGCTGTTTTTT. Its translation is CASSVGTSGSTGELFF. Supplemented by reference TRBV9 and TRBJ2-2, the full variable domain reads DSGVTQTPKHLITATGQRVTLRCSPRSGDLSVYWYQQSLDQGLQFLIQYYNGEERAKGNILERFSAQQFPDLHSELNLSSLELGDSALYFCASSVGTSGSTGELFFGEGSRLTVL.

The table lists this clonotype with many counts. This chain joins TRBV27 and TRBJ2-3, with a weak D call TRBD2 (6 bases). Trimming stripped 6 bases from V and 4 bases from J, with 20 bases between. The CDR3 is made up of 16 amino acids. Germline loops: CDR1 MNHEY, CDR2 SMNVEV (reference sequence). CDR3 DNA sequence: TGTGCCAGCAGGCTGGAGGCGGGAAGAAGGGCAGATACGCAGTATTTT. Translation gives CASRLEAGRRADTQYF.

V usage is TRBV19 and J usage is TRBJ2-2, with D perhaps TRBD1 (6 bases). In germline, CDR1 is LNHDA, CDR2 SQIVND (reference sequence). The CDR3 has 14 amino acids. Trimming removed 6 bases from V and 4 bases from J, with 12 bases in between. The DNA for the CDR3 is TGTGCCAGTAGCGAGACAGGACCCACCGGGGAGCTGTTTTTT. It codes for CASSETGPTGELFF.

The chain has TRBV7-2 and TRBJ2-5, with 7 positions matching TRBD1. The CDR3 spans 15 residues. J was trimmed by 5 bases and V by 3 bases; bases with no gene match: 9. The V gene's germline CDR1 is SGHTA and CDR2 FQGNSA. This chain's CDR3 is CASSFQTGSGETQYF. The CDR3 bases are TGTGCCAGCAGCTTCCAGACAGGGTCAGGGGAGACCCAGTACTTC.

In nucleotides, the CDR3 is TGTGCCAGCAGCTTTCGGACTAGCGGGGGGGTGTACACCGGGGAGCTGTTTTTT. Translated, it gives CASSFRTSGGVYTGELFF. The J gene is TRBJ2-2, the V gene TRBV9, with TRBD2 matching over 15 bases. The germline V gene encodes CDR1 SGDLS and CDR2 YYNGEE. The V segment lost 4 bases and the J segment 3 bases; nucleotides outside the gene matches: 7. This CDR3 is 18 amino acids long.

CDR3 protein: CASSLGEGFSYNEQFF. The CDR3 DNA sequence: TGTGCCAGCTCCTTGGGAGAGGGCTTTTCCTACAATGAGCAGTTCTTC. This rearrangement joins TRBV6-2 or TRBV6-3 to TRBJ2-1, with a possible D match to TRBD2 (5 bases). This CDR3 spans 16 amino acids. Germline CDR1 MNHEY, CDR2 SVGEGT. Trimming cost V 8 bases and J 1 base, with 18 bases left between them.

This clonotype was detected a few times. J is TRBJ1-4 and V is TRBV12-3 or TRBV12-4; tentatively, D is TRBD1 (5 bases). The CDR3 covers 16 residues. V was shortened by 4 bases and J by 7 bases, with 19 bases between the two germline ends. The CDR3 coding sequence is TGTGCCAGCAGTTCGGGGGGAGGGAGTGGAGGTGAAAAACTGTTTTTT. This sequence encodes CASSSGGGSGGEKLFF.

This clonotype showed up many times. The chain carries TRBV12-3 or TRBV12-4 and TRBJ2-2; D remains ambiguous. This CDR3 is built from 13 residues. V lost 8 bases and J 3 bases, leaving 10 bases between the germline ends. CDR3 region: CASGVLHTGELFF. CDR3 DNA sequence: TGTGCCAGCGGGGTATTACACACCGGGGAGCTGTTTTTT.

The chain recombines TRBV5-4 with TRBJ2-1; 10 positions match TRBD2. Germline V gives CDR1 SGHNT, CDR2 YYREEE (reference sequence). CDR3 length: 15 amino acids. The V gene end was trimmed by 2 bases and the J gene end by 3 bases; junction bases not matched to a gene: 2. The CDR3 nucleotides are TGTGCCAGCAGCTTCATAGCGGGAGGCTACAATGAGCAGTTCTTC. The encoded protein is CASSFIAGGYNEQFF.

The table lists this clonotype with a few counts. V gene TRBV18 combines with J gene TRBJ2-1; 9 nucleotides match TRBD2. Germline CDR1 reads KGHSH; CDR2 reads LQKENI. V lost 6 bases and J lost 2; bases outside the gene matches: 5. The CDR3 covers 15 residues. The CDR3 DNA reads TGTGCCAGCTCCCTCAGCGGGGGGCCCTACAATGAGCAGTTCTTC. Protein: CASSLSGGPYNEQFF.

This clonotype has ten or more counts. The chain recombines TRBV7-8 with TRBJ2-3; D is uncertain. This CDR3 comprises 13 residues. Trimming took off 1 base at V and 2 bases at J, with 4 bases between the two ends. The germline gives CDR1 SGHVS, CDR2 FQNEAQ. CDR3 sequence (DNA): TGTGCCAGCAGCTTAGATTACACAGATACGCAGTATTTT. It specifies CASSLDYTDTQYF.

This clonotype was observed a few times. The rearrangement joins TRBV4-2 to TRBJ2-5, with TRBD1 as a possible D gene (6 bases). This CDR3 has 15 amino acids. V was pared by 0 bases and J by 5 bases, with 13 bases between. Germline V CDR1 and CDR2: LGHNA, YNFKEQ. CDR3 nucleotides: TGTGCCAGCAGCCAAGATAACAGGGAAATCGAGACCCAGTACTTC. It yields the protein CASSQDNREIETQYF.

This chain links TRBV30 with TRBJ1-1; D is undetermined. This CDR3 spans 13 amino acids. Trimming removed 3 bases at V and 1 base at J, with 9 bases between. CDR1 is GTSNPN, CDR2 SVGIG, per germline (reference sequence). The CDR3 is CAWSGTPNTEAFF. The CDR3 DNA is TGTGCCTGGAGCGGAACTCCGAACACTGAAGCTTTCTTT. The full variable domain, rest sourced from reference TRBV30 and TRBJ1-1, is SQTIHQWPATLVQPVGSPLSLECTVEGTSNPNLYWYRQAAGRGLQLLFYSVGIGQISSEVPQNLSASRPQDRQFILSSKKLLLSDSGFYLCAWSGTPNTEAFFGQGTRLTVV.

This clonotype was counted a few times. CDR3 sequence reads: CASQTGALNTEAFF. The CDR3 bases are TGTGCCAGCCAAACAGGTGCCCTGAACACTGAAGCTTTCTTT. This rearrangement joins TRBV7-9 to TRBJ1-1, with a possible D match to TRBD1 (5 bases). Germline CDR1 is SEHNR and CDR2 is FQNEAQ (reference sequence). CDR3 size: 14 residues. Trimming took off 8 bases at V and 0 bases at J, with 13 bases between the two ends.

This sequence joins TRBV12-3 or TRBV12-4 and TRBJ1-1; no reliable D call. The V end was cut by 2 bases, the J end by 1 base, with 11 bases between. The CDR3 is made up of 15 amino acids. The CDR3 DNA is TGTGCCAGCAGTTTATATACGAACAAGAACACTGAAGCTTTCTTT. It is translated as CASSLYTNKNTEAFF.

This clonotype turned up a few times. This chain uses TRBV6-5 with TRBJ1-5; a weak D match, TRBD1 (5 bases). Germline V lookup: CDR1 MNHEY, CDR2 SVGAGI. The CDR3 has 15 residues. Trimming cost V 3 bases and J 5 bases, with 14 bases left between them. The CDR3 DNA sequence: TGTGCCAGCAGTTATCTGCAGGGACCCGATCAGCCCCAGCATTTT. Residues: CASSYLQGPDQPQHF.

This clonotype was seen more than once but under ten times. This chain connects TRBV4-1 to TRBJ2-7; TRBD1 aligns across 8 bases. CDR1 and CDR2 (germline): MGHRA, YSYEKL. V lost 2 bases and J lost 6; bases outside the gene matches: 12. The CDR3 has 16 residues. The CDR3 loop reads CASSQRQGAPLREQYF. CDR3 DNA: TGCGCCAGCAGCCAACGGCAGGGGGCCCCTCTTCGCGAGCAGTACTTC.

The chain employs TRBV9 and TRBJ1-5; the match to TRBD1 covers 8 bases. The germline V gene has CDR1 SGDLS and CDR2 YYNGEE. This CDR3 spans 15 amino acids. The junction had 8 bases not matched to a gene; V was cut back by 3 bases and J by 6 bases. The CDR3 region has the DNA TGTGCCAGCAGCGCAGTGGGACAGGTGGGTCAGCCCCAGCATTTT. It yields the protein CASSAVGQVGQPQHF. The full variable domain, in which reference TRBV9 and TRBJ1-5 provide the parts outside the CDR3, is DSGVTQTPKHLITATGQRVTLRCSPRSGDLSVYWYQQSLDQGLQFLIQYYNGEERAKGNILERFSAQQFPDLHSELNLSSLELGDSALYFCASSAVGQVGQPQHFGDGTRLSIL.

This clonotype was seen more than once but under ten times. The J gene is TRBJ1-1, the V gene TRBV18, with 7 bases identical to TRBD1. CDR3 length equals 15 residues. Germline CDR1 and CDR2: KGHSH and LQKENI. V lost 2 bases to trimming and J lost 1 base; unmatched junction nucleotides: 4. In DNA form, the CDR3 reads TGTGCCAGCTCACCAGACAGGGCCAGGAACACTGAAGCTTTCTTT. Translated, it gives CASSPDRARNTEAFF.

The chain recombines TRBV7-8 with TRBJ2-3, with 12 bases that match TRBD1. Unmatched junction bases numbered 9, after V lost 3 bases and J lost 5 bases. CDR1 is SGHVS and CDR2 is FQNEAQ in the germline V gene. The CDR3 length is 17 residues. The CDR3 loop reads CASSFAGQGARVDTQYF. As DNA, the CDR3 is TGTGCCAGCAGCTTCGCGGGACAGGGGGCGAGGGTAGATACGCAGTATTTT. Full variable domain (rest looked up from reference TRBV7-8 and TRBJ2-3): GAGVSQSPRYKVAKRGQDVALRCDPISGHVSLFWYQQALGQGPEFLTYFQNEAQLDKSGLPSDRFFAERPEGSVSTLKIQRTQQEDSAVYLCASSFAGQGARVDTQYFGPGTRLTVL.

In this sample, this clonotype turned up a few times. The chain uses TRBV6-6 and TRBJ1-5; no clear D. Germline CDR1 is MNHNY and CDR2 is SVGAGI (reference sequence). V gave up 6 bases and J gave up 0 bases, with 6 bases separating them. This CDR3 has 13 residues. The CDR3 protein is CASREDSNQPQHF. CDR3 nucleotide sequence: TGTGCCAGCAGGGAGGATAGCAATCAGCCCCAGCATTTT.